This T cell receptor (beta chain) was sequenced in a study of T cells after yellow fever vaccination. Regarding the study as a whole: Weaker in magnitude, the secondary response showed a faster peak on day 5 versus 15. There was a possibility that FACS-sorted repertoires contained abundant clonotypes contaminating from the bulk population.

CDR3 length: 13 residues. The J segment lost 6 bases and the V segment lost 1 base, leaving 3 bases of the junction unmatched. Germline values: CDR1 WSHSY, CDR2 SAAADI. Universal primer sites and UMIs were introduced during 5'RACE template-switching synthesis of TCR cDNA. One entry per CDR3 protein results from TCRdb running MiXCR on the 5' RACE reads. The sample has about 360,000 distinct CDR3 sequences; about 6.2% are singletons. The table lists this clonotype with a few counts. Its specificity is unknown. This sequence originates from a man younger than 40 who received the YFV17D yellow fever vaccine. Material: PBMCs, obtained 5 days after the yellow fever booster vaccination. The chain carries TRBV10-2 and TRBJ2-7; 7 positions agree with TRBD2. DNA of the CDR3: TGCGCCAGCAGTGAGTTGTCTAGCGGCGAGCAGTACTTC. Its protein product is CASSELSSGEQYF.